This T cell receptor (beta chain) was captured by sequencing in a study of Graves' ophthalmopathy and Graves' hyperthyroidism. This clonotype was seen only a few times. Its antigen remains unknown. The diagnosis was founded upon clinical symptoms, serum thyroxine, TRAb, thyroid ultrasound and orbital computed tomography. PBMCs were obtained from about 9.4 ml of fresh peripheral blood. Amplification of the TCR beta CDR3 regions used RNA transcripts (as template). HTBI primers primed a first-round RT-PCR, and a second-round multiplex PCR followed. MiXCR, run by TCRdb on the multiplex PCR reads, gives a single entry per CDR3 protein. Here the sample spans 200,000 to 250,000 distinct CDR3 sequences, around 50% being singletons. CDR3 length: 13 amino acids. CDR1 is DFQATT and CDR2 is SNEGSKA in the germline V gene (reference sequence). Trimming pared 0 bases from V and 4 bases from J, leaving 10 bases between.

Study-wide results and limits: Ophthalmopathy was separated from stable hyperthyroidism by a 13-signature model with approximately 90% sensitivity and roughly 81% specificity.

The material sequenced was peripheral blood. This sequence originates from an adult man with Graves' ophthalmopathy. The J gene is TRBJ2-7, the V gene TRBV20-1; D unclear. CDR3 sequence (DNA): TGCAGTGCTAGAGATCTAACAGTATACGAGCAGTACTTC. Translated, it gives CSARDLTVYEQYF.